Below, 4 T cell receptor beta chains from the same sample are listed, as sequenced in a study of blood T cells in healthy people across ages (dated by TCRdb to 2014 to 2015). Library preparation used 5' RACE. The sequencer was an Illumina HiSeq 2500. The second PCR ran for about 7 to 11 cycles and used a J-beta primer mix along with a sample-barcoded 5' primer. TCRdb ran its own pipeline on the public reads, namely fastp trimming at Q25 and MiXCR clone calling, and kept in-frame beta chains. Rows are combined by CDR3 protein, so each entry shows the most common genes and DNA. This sample is represented by roughly 800,000 distinct CDR3 sequences; 53% of them were singletons. Approximately 40% of the sample lies in the top ten. Sequencing used blood. These receptors were taken from an elderly man in good health.

The chain recombines TRBV15 with TRBJ2-7; D is perhaps TRBD2 (6 bases). There are 16 residues in the CDR3. Germline lookup yields CDR1 LNHNV and CDR2 YYDKDF (reference sequence). V lost 1 base and J 0 bases, leaving 13 bases between the germline ends. The CDR3 DNA sequence: TGTGCCACCAGCAGAGGACCGGCCGGGAGCTCCTACGAGCAGTACTTC. This sequence encodes CATSRGPAGSSYEQYF.

The CDR3 DNA is TGCAGTGCTATAGCGGGCCCCTACGAGCAGTACTTC. Its translation is CSAIAGPYEQYF. This chain connects TRBV20-1 to TRBJ2-4, with 7 bases aligning to TRBD2. The tail of the sequence fits TRBJ2-7 better, so the J call may be wrong. The CDR3 sequence is 12 residues long. Germline V gives CDR1 DFQATT, CDR2 SNEGSKA (reference sequence).

This sequence joins TRBV28 and TRBJ2-1; 8 nucleotides line up with TRBD1. The J call could be wrong; TRBJ2-7 is a better fit for the DNA end. Germline CDR1 MDHEN, CDR2 SYDVKM. This CDR3 spans 12 amino acids. CDR3 nucleotide sequence: TGTGCCAGCAGCCGGACAGGGACACAGCAGTACTTC. Translating it yields CASSRTGTQQYF.

The chain carries TRBV28 and TRBJ1-3; 9 bases line up with TRBD1. CDR3 size: 15 residues. Germline V CDR1 and CDR2: MDHEN, SYDVKM. The ends lost 6 bases at V and 4 bases at J; junction bases unmatched: 7. CDR3 in DNA: TGTGCCAGCAGACCTGGACAGGGGATGGGAAACACCATATATTTT. Protein sequence: CASRPGQGMGNTIYF. The whole variable domain, filled in from reference TRBV28 and TRBJ1-3, reads DVKVTQSSRYLVKRTGEKVFLECVQDMDHENMFWYRQDPGLGLRLIYFSYDVKMKEKGDIPEGYSVSREKKERFSLILESASTNQTSMYLCASRPGQGMGNTIYFGEGSWLTVV.